The clone carrying this TCR beta chain was seen repeatedly, ten times or more. Antigen: not known. The sample is drawn from a study of neurological immune-mediated disorders. Study results and caveats: The repertoires of 18 of 34 multiple sclerosis patients fell into one related-CDR3 cluster (a possible signature) under phylogenetic grouping.

Time point specified: longitudinal time-point 1 (baseline). The method for making cDNA was 5'RACE, and it used 10-nucleotide random UMIs. MiXCR, applied by TCRdb to the 5' RACE reads, yields one record per CDR3 protein. The sample records some 38,000 distinct CDR3 sequences, under 4% being singletons. The TCR originated in a woman aged 60-75 years with multiple sclerosis. Material: PBMCs.

CDR3 coding DNA: TGTGCCAGCACCCAGACCAATCAGCCCCAGCATTTT. The encoded protein is CASTQTNQPQHF. The chain joins TRBV12-3 or TRBV12-4 to TRBJ1-5; no definite D call. Trimming left V 7 bases short and J 3 bases short, with 7 bases between. CDR3 length: 12 residues.